This T cell receptor (beta chain) was sequenced in a study of blood T cell repertoires in COVID-19. Study background: PBMCs, B-cell-depleted T cells, or T cells provided the cDNA or gDNA that made up the material.

Profiled with immunoSEQ multiplex PCR; TCRdb holds only in-frame clones, not every one. The sample shows some 150,000 clones, more than 80% of them seen only once. V lost 4 bases and J 7 bases, leaving 4 bases between the germline ends. CDR3 length: 11 residues. Germline assignment: CDR1 SGHVS and CDR2 FNYEAQ. Participants were aged roughly 18 to 90 years from roughly 25 US areas. Individuals in the exposed group had encountered a COVID-19 case within 2 weeks preceding study entry. The sequencing input was PBMCs or T cells enriched from blood (not recorded which). The TCR comes from a woman aged 18-30 years who had been exposed to COVID-19. The V and J genes are TRBV7-6 and TRBJ2-2; D not certain. CDR3 bases: TGTGCCAGCAGCTCCCACGGGGAGCTGTTTTTT. Protein product: CASSSHGELFF.